This T cell receptor (beta chain) was documented in a study of cytomegalovirus exposure and HLA in healthy donors. The PCR was carried out with 60 Vbeta primers and 13 Jbeta primers. Sequenced by immunoSEQ multiplex PCR; TCRdb stores in-frame clones only, minus some. The sample consists of some 130,000 clones, 70% to 80% of them appearing once. Germline assignment: CDR1 SGHDT and CDR2 YYEEEE. This CDR3 has 15 residues. Deletions cut 4 bases from V and 1 base from J, with 15 bases between. This clonotype was obtained from a woman aged 55-69 years in good health and CMV-seronegative. The genes are TRBV5-6 and TRBJ2-7; no clear D gene. The specimen was PBMCs. CDR3 amino acids: CASSPRPSYSYEQYF. The CDR3 DNA is TGTGCCAGCAGCCCTAGGCCCAGCTATTCCTACGAGCAGTACTTC.